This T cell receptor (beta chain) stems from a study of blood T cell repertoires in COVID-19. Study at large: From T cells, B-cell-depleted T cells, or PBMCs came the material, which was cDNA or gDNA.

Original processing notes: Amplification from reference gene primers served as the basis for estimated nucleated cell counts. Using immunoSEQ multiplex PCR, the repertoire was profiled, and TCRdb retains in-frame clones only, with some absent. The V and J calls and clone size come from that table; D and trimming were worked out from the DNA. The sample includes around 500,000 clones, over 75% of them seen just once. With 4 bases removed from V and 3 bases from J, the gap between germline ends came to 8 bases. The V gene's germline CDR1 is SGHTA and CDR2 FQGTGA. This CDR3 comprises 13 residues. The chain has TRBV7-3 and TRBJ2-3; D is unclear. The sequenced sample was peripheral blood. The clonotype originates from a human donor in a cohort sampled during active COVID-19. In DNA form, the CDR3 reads TGTGCCAGCAGCTCGATCAGGACAGATACGCAGTATTTT. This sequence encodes CASSSIRTDTQYF.